The 10 T cell receptor beta chains below were found in one sample sequenced in a study of metastatic and nonmetastatic thyroid tumors. TCRdb re-called clones via MiXCR from the PCR reads. The table has about 35,000 clones, around a fifth seen once. Patients were all untreated before their thyroid surgery. The sequenced sample consisted of blood. The receptors come from a female donor with papillary thyroid cancer or a benign thyroid nodule (not recorded which). Some clones in this sample may be carry-over from other donors' samples.

This clone was detected only a few times. This may be a read error, as it is one base from a much larger clone. This same CDR3 is encoded by further DNA sequences in the sample. The CDR3 sequence is CASSPTGAGELFF. In DNA form, the CDR3 reads TGTGCCAGCAGCCCGACCGGTGCCGGGGAGCTGTTTTTT. V gene TRBV7-9 combines with J gene TRBJ2-2; D remains unclear. Germline V lookup: CDR1 SEHNR, CDR2 FQNEAQ (reference sequence). The CDR3 totals 13 residues. The germline V and J ends were trimmed by 5 bases and 6 bases, with 10 bases remaining between them.

This clone was counted at least ten times. Other DNA sequences in this specimen translate into the identical CDR3. The genes are TRBV28 and TRBJ2-3; 9 bases are a match to TRBD2. Germline V gene sequence: CDR1 MDHEN, CDR2 SYDVKM. There are 17 residues in the CDR3. With 5 bases clipped from V and 3 bases from J, the junction kept 12 bases outside the gene matches. CDR3 bases: TGTGCCAGCAGTACCAACTTGGGACTAGCAGATACAGATACGCAGTATTTT. Translated: CASSTNLGLADTDTQYF.

In its sample, this clone was seen a few times. A junction end diverges from the germline sequence, so it may reflect a read error. The chain employs TRBV27 and TRBJ2-7; either TRBD1 or TRBD2 may supply D (5 bases each). The CDR3 runs to 16 residues. The V gene's germline CDR1 is MNHEY and CDR2 SMNVEV (reference sequence). The CDR3 bases are TGTGCCACCAGTTCCGGGTCGGGACCGACGCCTTACGATCAGTACTTT. Its protein product is CATSSGSGPTPYDQYF.

Turning to this clone: Different DNA sequences within this sample yield the same CDR3. This chain links TRBV20-1 with TRBJ1-2; 7 positions match TRBD1. The germline V gene encodes CDR1 DFQATT and CDR2 SNEGSKA (reference sequence). The CDR3 is 14 amino acids. V lost 8 bases and J lost 6; bases outside the gene matches: 15. CDR3 bases: TGCAGTACGCAGGGGGGGGGTCGAATTGATGGCTACACCTTC. Amino acids: CSTQGGGRIDGYTF.

In its sample, this clone was seen many times. V is TRBV11-1 and J is TRBJ2-7; 8 bases align to TRBD2. The junction had 19 bases not matched to a gene; V was cut back by 8 bases and J by 7 bases. The CDR3 has 16 amino acids. Germline CDR1 SGHAT, CDR2 FQDESV (reference sequence). In DNA form, the CDR3 reads TGTGCCAGCGGGAATACAACTAGCGGTGGAGGGGGGGAGCAGTACTTC. The encoded protein is CASGNTTSGGGGEQYF.

This clone came up many times. The chain couples TRBV24-1 to TRBJ1-2, with D possibly TRBD1 on 5 matching bases. Looked up from germline, CDR1 is KGHDR and CDR2 is SFDVKD. The CDR3 has 15 amino acids. Trimming left V 3 bases short and J 0 bases short, with 10 bases between. Here the CDR3 reads CATSDPDTSNYGYTF. The CDR3 nucleotides are TGTGCCACCAGTGATCCGGACACCTCTAACTATGGCTACACCTTC.

About this clone: A much bigger clone sits one base away, suggesting this may be a read error. The chain uses TRBV20-1 and TRBJ2-7; 8 bases line up with TRBD1. V shed 6 bases and J 5 bases; nucleotides not matched to a gene: 12. Germline V lookup: CDR1 DFQATT, CDR2 SNEGSKA (reference sequence). The length of the CDR3 is 14 residues. The CDR3 loop is CSASTGGGYHEQYF. Written as DNA, the CDR3 is TGCAGTGCCAGTACAGGGGGAGGATACCACGAGCAGTACTTC.

This chain connects TRBV7-2 to TRBJ2-5; D gene uncertain. CDR3 length equals 13 residues. V was trimmed by 5 bases and J by 1 base, leaving 8 bases between them. CDR1 SGHTA and CDR2 FQGNSA come from the germline V gene. The CDR3 DNA is TGTGCCAGCAGCCTGGTGGGCCAAGAGACCCAGTACTTC. Translating it yields CASSLVGQETQYF.

This clone has at least ten counts. Other DNA sequences of this sample code for an identical CDR3. The V and J genes are TRBV12-3 or TRBV12-4 and TRBJ2-1; no clear D. The CDR3 runs to 15 residues. Between the trimmed V and J ends, which lost 2 bases and 0 bases, there was a span of 8 bases. CDR3 nucleotides: TGTGCCAGCAGTTTAAGGCCGAGCTCCTACAATGAGCAGTTCTTC. It codes for CASSLRPSSYNEQFF.

This clone was seen once. The chain has TRBV5-1 and TRBJ2-3, with D hard to call. The CDR3 consists of 14 residues. Germline V lookup: CDR1 SGHRS, CDR2 YFSETQ. Trimming cost V 0 bases and J 1 base, with 6 bases left between them. Written as DNA, the CDR3 is TGCGCCAGCAGCTTGGCCCAGCGCACAGATACGCAGTATTTT. It yields the protein CASSLAQRTDTQYF.